The next 8 T cell receptor beta chains were all read from a single sample in a study of T cell responses to AZD1222 COVID-19 vaccine. TCRdb keeps only in-frame clones here, not all; method: immunoSEQ multiplex PCR. The data show 150,000 to 200,000 clones, 90% seen once. Source: peripheral blood, taken on day 0 of AZD1222 vaccination. These receptors were obtained from an adult in good health.

The V and J genes are TRBV5-1 and TRBJ2-7; D is unclear. Germline V gene sequence: CDR1 SGHRS, CDR2 YFSETQ. V was pared by 0 bases and J by 0 bases, with 13 bases between. The CDR3 covers 16 residues. In DNA, the CDR3 is TGCGCCAGCAGCTTGGGTGAAGTTTGGGGCTCCTACGAGCAGTACTTC. Amino acid sequence: CASSLGEVWGSYEQYF. The full variable domain, in which reference TRBV5-1 and TRBJ2-7 provide the parts outside the CDR3, is KAGVTQTPRYLIKTRGQQVTLSCSPISGHRSVSWYQQTPGQGLQFLFEYFSETQRNKGNFPGRFSGRQFSNSRSEMNVSTLELGDSALYLCASSLGEVWGSYEQYFGPGTRLTVT.

The V call is TRBV7-3, the J call TRBJ2-1; D not certain. CDR1 and CDR2 from the germline V gene are SGHTA and FQGTGA. CDR3 size: 14 residues. V was clipped by 3 bases and J by 0 bases, with 6 bases between them. CDR3 in amino acids: CASSFQSSYNEQFF. The CDR3 DNA reads as TGTGCCAGCAGCTTCCAGAGCTCCTACAATGAGCAGTTCTTC.

This chain connects TRBV6-6 to TRBJ1-6; maybe TRBD1 (5 bases). Germline CDR1 reads MNHNY; CDR2 reads SVGAGI (reference sequence). V dropped 7 bases and J dropped 4 bases, with 11 bases sitting between them. The length of the CDR3 is 14 residues. This chain's CDR3 is CASTRQGYNSPLHF. The CDR3 region has the DNA TGTGCCAGCACCCGTCAGGGTTATAATTCACCCCTCCACTTT.

V is TRBV18 and J is TRBJ2-7, with D unclear. The CDR3 has 15 residues. Per germline, CDR1 KGHSH and CDR2 LQKENI. V was cut by 2 bases and J by 0 bases, with 11 bases left in between. The CDR3 loop reads CASSPVAASSYEQYF. In DNA, the CDR3 is TGTGCCAGCTCACCAGTGGCGGCTAGCTCCTACGAGCAGTACTTC.

The rearrangement uses TRBV7-9 and TRBJ2-1; D is unresolved. This CDR3 is 13 amino acids long. Germline loops: CDR1 SEHNR, CDR2 FQNEAQ (reference sequence). Trimming took 5 bases from V and 9 from J, leaving 14 bases between them. The CDR3 bases are TGTGCCAGCAGCCCTTTCCCCGCAGGTGAGCAGTTCTTC. This gives the protein CASSPFPAGEQFF.

CDR3 sequence reads: CATSRDLAPRVRVESNQPQHF. The CDR3 bases are TGTGCCACCAGCAGAGATCTAGCCCCTCGTGTGAGGGTTGAAAGCAATCAGCCCCAGCATTTT. This chain uses TRBV15 with TRBJ1-5; D is unresolved. The CDR3 loop spans 21 amino acids. V lost 0 bases and J lost 1, with 25 bases in between. CDR1 is LNHNV and CDR2 is YYDKDF in the germline V gene (reference sequence).

The chain employs TRBV28 and TRBJ2-5; no definite D call. V dropped 6 bases and J dropped 5 bases, with 10 bases sitting between them. The germline V gene encodes CDR1 MDHEN and CDR2 SYDVKM. The CDR3 has 12 residues. The DNA of the CDR3 is TGTGCCAGCAGCTCAGGATCTGAGACCCAGTACTTC. Its translation is CASSSGSETQYF.

This chain joins TRBV28 and TRBJ2-2; TRBD2 aligns across 10 bases. Germline V gene lookup returns CDR1 MDHEN and CDR2 SYDVKM. CDR3 length equals 16 residues. V lost 2 bases and J lost 5; bases outside the gene matches: 5. CDR3 nucleotides: TGTGCCAGCAGTTTAGGTACTAGCGGGGCTACCGGGGAGCTGTTTTTT. It yields the protein CASSLGTSGATGELFF.